This T cell receptor (beta chain) was sequenced for a study of cytomegalovirus exposure and HLA in healthy donors. The study ran its PCR with 60 Vbeta and 13 Jbeta primers. Sequencing used immunoSEQ multiplex PCR; TCRdb keeps in-frame clones, though not all of them. The sample lists 150,000 to 200,000 clones, under 85% seen once, with 3.1% in the top ten. This CDR3 region has 14 residues. CDR1 KGHSH and CDR2 LQKENI come from the germline V gene. Remarks on this clone: What it binds is unknown. A read error may account for a junction end that differs from germline.

At the time of sampling, donors were nominally healthy, though unrecorded immune exposures were likely. Notes on the study in general: Donor immune exposure was known only as CMV serostatus. Exclusion as indistinguishable affected some V segments, including TRBV6-2 and TRBV6-3. Some highly shared sequence variants likely arose as a pipeline artifact.

The sequence was obtained from a female donor in good health and CMV-seronegative. V and J are TRBV18 and TRBJ1-1; 9 bases are shared with TRBD1. Sequenced material: PBMCs. The CDR3 region has the DNA TGTGCCAGCTCCCCACAGGGGGCGGACACTGAAGCTTTCTTT. It encodes CASSPQGADTEAFF.